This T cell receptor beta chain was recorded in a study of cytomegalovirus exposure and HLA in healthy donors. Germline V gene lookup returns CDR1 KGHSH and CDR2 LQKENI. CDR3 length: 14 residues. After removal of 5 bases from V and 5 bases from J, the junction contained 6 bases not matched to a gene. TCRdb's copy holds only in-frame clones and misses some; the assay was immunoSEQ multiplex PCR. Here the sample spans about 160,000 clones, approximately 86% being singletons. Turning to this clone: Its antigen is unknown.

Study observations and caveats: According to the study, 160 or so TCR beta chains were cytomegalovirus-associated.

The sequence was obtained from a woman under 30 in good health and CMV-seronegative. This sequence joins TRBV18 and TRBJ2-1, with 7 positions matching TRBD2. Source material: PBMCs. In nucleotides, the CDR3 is TGTGCCAGCTCATCTGTACTAGCGAACAATGAGCAGTTCTTC. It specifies CASSSVLANNEQFF.